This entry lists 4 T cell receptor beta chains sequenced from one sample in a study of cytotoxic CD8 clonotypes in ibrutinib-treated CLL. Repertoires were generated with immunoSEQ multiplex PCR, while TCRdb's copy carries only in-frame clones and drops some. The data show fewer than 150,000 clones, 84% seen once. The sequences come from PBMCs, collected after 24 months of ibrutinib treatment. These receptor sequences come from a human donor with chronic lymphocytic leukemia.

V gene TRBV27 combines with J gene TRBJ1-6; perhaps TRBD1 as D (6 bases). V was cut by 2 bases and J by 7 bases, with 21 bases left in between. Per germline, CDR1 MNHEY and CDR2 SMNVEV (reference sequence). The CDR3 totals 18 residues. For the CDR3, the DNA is TGTGCCAGCAGTTTAGAATTCGGGGGCCCCCCGGCCAATTCACCCCTCCACTTT. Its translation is CASSLEFGGPPANSPLHF.

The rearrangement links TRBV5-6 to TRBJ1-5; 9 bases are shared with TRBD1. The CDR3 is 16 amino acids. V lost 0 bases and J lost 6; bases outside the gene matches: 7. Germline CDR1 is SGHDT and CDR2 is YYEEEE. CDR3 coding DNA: TGTGCCAGCAGCTTGGAGGCGGGACAGGGTACTCAGCCCCAGCATTTT. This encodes CASSLEAGQGTQPQHF.

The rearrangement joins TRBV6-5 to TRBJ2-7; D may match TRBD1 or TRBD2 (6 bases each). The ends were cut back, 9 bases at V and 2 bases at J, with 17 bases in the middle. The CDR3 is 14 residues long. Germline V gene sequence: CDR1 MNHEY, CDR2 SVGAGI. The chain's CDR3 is CASWGAQATYEQYF. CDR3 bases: TGTGCCAGTTGGGGGGCCCAGGCCACCTACGAGCAGTACTTC.

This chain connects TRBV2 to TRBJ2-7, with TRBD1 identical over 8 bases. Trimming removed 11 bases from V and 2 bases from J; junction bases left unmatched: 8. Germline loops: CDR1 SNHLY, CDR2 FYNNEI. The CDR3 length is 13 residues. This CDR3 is CAGRRTGTYEQYF. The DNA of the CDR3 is TGTGCCGGAAGGCGGACAGGGACCTACGAGCAGTACTTC.